This T cell receptor (beta chain) stems from a study of vaccination and CD4 T cells after COVID-19. Study background: Cultures designated as controls were supplied with a CEFX pool, an HIV-1 Nef pool, or no peptide.

An Oncomine TCR Beta short-read assay was used to sequence the DNA from cultured CD4+ T cells. TCRdb analysed the PCR reads with MiXCR anew, one entry per CDR3 protein. The sample includes some 14,000 distinct CDR3 sequences, about a third of them seen just once. Germline CDR1 reads DFQATT; CDR2 reads SNEGSKA (reference sequence). Losses at the gene ends were 7 bases for V and 5 bases for J; bases not matched to a gene: 8. This CDR3 has 14 residues. Concerning this clonotype: Its antigen is unidentified.

Documented treatment: approximately nine-day PBMC culture with coronavirus spike peptide pools or control peptides (ViraFEST assay). PCR positivity dates ran from March to December 2020, preceding US Alpha, Beta and Delta variants. Peptide pools at approximately 9.9 ug/ml and IL-2 at around 10 IU/ml were added to cultures of 1.8 million or so PBMCs per well. Isolation of CD4+ T cells by negative selection took place after 9 to 11 days of culture. The chain has TRBV20-1 and TRBJ1-6; TRBD1 agrees at 7 bases. The sample comprised cultured CD4+ T cells from blood. The receptor was derived from a human donor with COVID-19. In DNA, the CDR3 is TGCAGTGGACGTAGGGGGCCCGATAATTCACCCCTCCACTTT. Its protein is CSGRRGPDNSPLHF.